The next 2 T cell receptor beta chains were all read from a single sample in a study of blood T cell repertoires in COVID-19. Profiled with immunoSEQ multiplex PCR; TCRdb holds only in-frame clones, not every one. This sample has around 360,000 clones, with roughly 84% found just once. The sample taken for sequencing was PBMCs or T cells enriched from blood (not recorded which). Every receptor here comes from a woman younger than 45 who had recovered from COVID-19.

The chain has TRBV9 and TRBJ2-7, with 8 bases lining up with TRBD2. The germline gives CDR1 SGDLS, CDR2 YYNGEE. There are 14 residues in the CDR3. The V and J ends lost 2 bases and 6 bases, in that order; junction bases with no gene match: 7. This CDR3 reads CASSVYGGASEQYF. Here the CDR3 DNA reads TGTGCCAGCAGCGTCTACGGGGGGGCATCCGAGCAGTACTTC.

The CDR3 loop is CASSFGTGDSPLHF. In nucleotides, the CDR3 is TGTGCCAGCAGTTTCGGGACAGGGGATTCACCCCTCCACTTT. V usage is TRBV27 and J usage is TRBJ1-6; 10 nucleotides align to TRBD1. Trimming at V came to 3 bases and at J to 8 bases, leaving 1 base not matched to a gene. The CDR3 totals 14 residues. The germline V gene has CDR1 MNHEY and CDR2 SMNVEV (reference sequence).